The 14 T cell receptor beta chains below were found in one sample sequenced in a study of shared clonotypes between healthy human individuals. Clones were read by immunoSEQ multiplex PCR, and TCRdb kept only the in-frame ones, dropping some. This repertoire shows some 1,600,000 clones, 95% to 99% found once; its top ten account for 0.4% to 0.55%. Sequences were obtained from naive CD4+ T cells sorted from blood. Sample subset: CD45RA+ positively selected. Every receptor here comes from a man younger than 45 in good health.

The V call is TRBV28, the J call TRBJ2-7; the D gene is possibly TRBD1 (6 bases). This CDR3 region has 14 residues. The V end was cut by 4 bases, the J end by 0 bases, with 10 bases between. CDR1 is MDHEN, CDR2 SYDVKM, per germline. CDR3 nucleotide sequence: TGTGCCAGCAGTTCCCGGACAGACTCCTACGAGCAGTACTTC. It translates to CASSSRTDSYEQYF.

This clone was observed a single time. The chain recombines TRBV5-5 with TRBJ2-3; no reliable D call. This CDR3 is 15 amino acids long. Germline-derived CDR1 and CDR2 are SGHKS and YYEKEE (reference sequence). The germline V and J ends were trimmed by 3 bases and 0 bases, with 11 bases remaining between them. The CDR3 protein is CASSSADASTDTQYF. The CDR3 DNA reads TGTGCCAGCAGCTCCGCTGATGCGAGCACAGATACGCAGTATTTT.

The CDR3 DNA reads TGTGCCAGCAGCTCAGCCGGGACTAGCTACAATGAGCAGTTCTTC. Protein: CASSSAGTSYNEQFF. The chain is built from TRBV11-2 and TRBJ2-1; 8 nucleotides agree with TRBD2. CDR1 and CDR2 (germline): SGHAT, FQNNGV. CDR3 length: 15 residues. Unmatched junction bases numbered 5, after V lost 4 bases and J lost 3 bases.

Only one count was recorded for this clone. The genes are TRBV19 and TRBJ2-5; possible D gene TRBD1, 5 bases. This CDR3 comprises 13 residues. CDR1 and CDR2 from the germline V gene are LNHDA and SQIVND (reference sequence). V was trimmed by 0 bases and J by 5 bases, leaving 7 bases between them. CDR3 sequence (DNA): TGTGCCAGTAGTATAGATGGGGCGGAGACCCAGTACTTC. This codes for CASSIDGAETQYF. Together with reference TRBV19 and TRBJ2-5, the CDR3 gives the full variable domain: DGGITQSPKYLFRKEGQNVTLSCEQNLNHDAMYWYRQDPGQGLRLIYYSQIVNDFQKGDIAEGYSVSREKKESFPLTVTSAQKNPTAFYLCASSIDGAETQYFGPGTRLLVL.

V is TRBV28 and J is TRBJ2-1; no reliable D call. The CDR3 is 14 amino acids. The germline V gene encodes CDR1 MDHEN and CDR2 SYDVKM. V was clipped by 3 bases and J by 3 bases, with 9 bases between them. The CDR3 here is CASSFRVSYNEQFF. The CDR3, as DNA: TGTGCCAGCAGTTTTCGGGTTAGCTACAATGAGCAGTTCTTC.

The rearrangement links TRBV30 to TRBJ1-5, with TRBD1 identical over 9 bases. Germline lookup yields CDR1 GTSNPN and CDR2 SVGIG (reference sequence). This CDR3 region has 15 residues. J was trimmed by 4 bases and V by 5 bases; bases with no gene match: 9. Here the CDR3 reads CAWGQGLGTNQPQHF. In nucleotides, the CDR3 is TGTGCCTGGGGACAGGGGTTAGGAACGAATCAGCCCCAGCATTTT.

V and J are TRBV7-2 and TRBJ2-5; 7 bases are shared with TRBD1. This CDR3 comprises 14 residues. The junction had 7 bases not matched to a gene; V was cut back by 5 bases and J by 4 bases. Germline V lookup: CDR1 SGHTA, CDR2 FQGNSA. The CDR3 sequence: CASSRGQVGETQYF. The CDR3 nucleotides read TGTGCCAGCAGCCGCGGACAGGTCGGAGAGACCCAGTACTTC.

The CDR3 DNA sequence: TGCGCCAGCAGCTTAACTCGGGCGGGAGTACCCTACGAGCAGTACTTC. Translation: CASSLTRAGVPYEQYF. This chain joins TRBV5-1 and TRBJ2-7, with TRBD2 identical over 7 bases. The CDR3 has 16 residues. The trim removed 2 bases at V and 2 bases at J, leaving 10 bases unmatched. The V gene's germline CDR1 is SGHRS and CDR2 YFSETQ. Combining the CDR3 with reference TRBV5-1 and TRBJ2-7 gives the whole variable domain KAGVTQTPRYLIKTRGQQVTLSCSPISGHRSVSWYQQTPGQGLQFLFEYFSETQRNKGNFPGRFSGRQFSNSRSEMNVSTLELGDSALYLCASSLTRAGVPYEQYFGPGTRLTVT.

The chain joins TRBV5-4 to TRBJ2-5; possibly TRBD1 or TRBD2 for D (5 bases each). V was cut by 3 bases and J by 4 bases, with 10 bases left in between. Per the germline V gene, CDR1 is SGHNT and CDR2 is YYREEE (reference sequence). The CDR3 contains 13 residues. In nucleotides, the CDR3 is TGTGCCAGCAGCTCAGAGAGGGGAGAGACCCAGTACTTC. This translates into CASSSERGETQYF.

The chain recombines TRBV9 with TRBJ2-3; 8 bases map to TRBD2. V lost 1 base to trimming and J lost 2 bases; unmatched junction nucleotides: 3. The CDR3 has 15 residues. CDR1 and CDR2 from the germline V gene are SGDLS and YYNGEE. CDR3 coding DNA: TGTGCCAGCAGCGTAAGCGGGAGTTTCACAGATACGCAGTATTTT. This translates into CASSVSGSFTDTQYF.

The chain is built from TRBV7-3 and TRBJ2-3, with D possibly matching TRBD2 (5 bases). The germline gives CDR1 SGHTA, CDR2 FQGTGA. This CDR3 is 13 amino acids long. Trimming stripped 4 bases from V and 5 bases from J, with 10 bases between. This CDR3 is CASSSSGIDTQYF. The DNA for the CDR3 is TGTGCCAGCAGCTCAAGCGGAATAGATACGCAGTATTTT.

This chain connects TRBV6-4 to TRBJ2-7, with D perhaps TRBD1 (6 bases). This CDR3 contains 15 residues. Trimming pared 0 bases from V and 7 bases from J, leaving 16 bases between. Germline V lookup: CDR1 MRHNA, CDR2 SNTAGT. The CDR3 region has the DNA TGTGCCAGCAGTGACTCTGGGGGCCCCCGTGAAGAGCAGTACTTC. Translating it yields CASSDSGGPREEQYF.

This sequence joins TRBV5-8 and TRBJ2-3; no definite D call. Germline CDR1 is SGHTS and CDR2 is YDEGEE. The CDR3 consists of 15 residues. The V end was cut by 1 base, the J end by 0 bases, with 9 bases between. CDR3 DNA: TGTGCCAGCAGCTTGCGGCGGCCGAGCACAGATACGCAGTATTTT. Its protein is CASSLRRPSTDTQYF.

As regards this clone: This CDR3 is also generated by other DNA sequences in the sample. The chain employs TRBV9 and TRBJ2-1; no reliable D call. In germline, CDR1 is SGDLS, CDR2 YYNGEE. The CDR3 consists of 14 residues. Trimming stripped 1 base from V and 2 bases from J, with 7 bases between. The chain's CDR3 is CASSVTGTYNEQFF. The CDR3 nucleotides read TGTGCCAGCAGCGTAACTGGCACCTACAATGAGCAGTTCTTC.